The T cell receptor beta chain described here comes from a study of blood T cell repertoires in COVID-19. Sequencing was performed with immunoSEQ multiplex PCR; in TCRdb, only in-frame clones are kept and a portion is missing. The table records 89,000 or so clones, around 90% of them present only once. Germline V gene data show CDR1 as KGHSH and CDR2 as LQKENI. Trimming removed 2 bases from V and 2 bases from J, with 7 bases in between. This CDR3 comprises 14 residues. The sequenced material came from peripheral blood. The rearrangement joins TRBV18 to TRBJ1-5; D uncertain. This receptor was obtained from a man in his fifties with COVID-19, enrolled during active disease. In nucleotides, the CDR3 is TGTGCCAGCTCACCAAGCGCCCGCAATCAGCCCCAGCATTTT. Amino acids: CASSPSARNQPQHF.